The present T cell receptor beta chain was sequenced within a study of CD8 T cells in Susac syndrome. Points from the study as a whole: The study recognized that the number of individuals in its TCR sequencing and HLA analysis was relatively small.

In the case of this clonotype: Its cognate antigen is unknown.

V shed 1 base, J shed 5 bases, and the junction held 3 bases outside the gene matches. Germline-derived CDR1 and CDR2 are SEHNR and FQNEAQ (reference sequence). This CDR3 region has 15 residues. The authors sequenced TCR beta from blood CD8+ and CD4+ T cells. TEMRA cells were FACS-enriched, while CD8+ and CD4+ T cells were negatively isolated. Random hexamers served to reverse transcribe about 0.45 to 1 ug RNA. Multiplex immunoSEQ PCR targeted 54 Vbeta and 13 Jbeta TCR beta segments. TCRdb fed the immunoSEQ multiplex PCR reads into MiXCR, producing one record per CDR3 protein. The profile covers 20,000 to 25,000 distinct CDR3 sequences, with 85% to 95% appearing a single time and less than 0.35% taken by the ten largest.

This receptor was obtained from a human donor in good health. The rearrangement links TRBV7-9 to TRBJ2-1; 9 bases align to TRBD1. Input material: CD8+ T cells from PBMCs. Here the CDR3 DNA reads TGTGCCAGCAGCTTAGGGGACAGGGCGGACAATGAGCAGTTCTTC. It encodes CASSLGDRADNEQFF.